The source of this TCR beta chain is a study of Graves' ophthalmopathy and Graves' hyperthyroidism. Establishment of the diagnosis relied upon clinical symptoms, serum thyroxine, TRAb, thyroid ultrasound and orbital computed tomography. Amplification from RNA transcripts yielded the TCR beta CDR3 regions. RT-PCR in the first round used HTBI primers; a second-round multiplex PCR followed. Using its own MiXCR run on the multiplex PCR reads, TCRdb lists one record per CDR3 protein. Among approximately 480,000 distinct CDR3 sequences, approximately 15% were seen once, and the ten largest hold roughly 9.8%. Findings and limits, study-wide: An approximately 83% specificity and around 86% sensitivity were achieved by a 13-signature model that separated ophthalmopathy from stable hyperthyroidism.

This CDR3 contains 12 residues. The V gene's germline CDR1 is SNHLY and CDR2 FYNNEI. V was pared by 9 bases and J by 5 bases, with 5 bases of the junction left unmatched. This clonotype was counted many times. Its antigen is still unknown. The source material was blood. The V call is TRBV2, the J call TRBJ1-2; 8 positions agree with TRBD1. The receptor was isolated from a woman between 25 and 40 years old with Graves' ophthalmopathy. The CDR3 sequence is CARAGQGYGYTF. CDR3 coding DNA: TGTGCCAGGGCCGGACAGGGTTATGGCTACACCTTC.